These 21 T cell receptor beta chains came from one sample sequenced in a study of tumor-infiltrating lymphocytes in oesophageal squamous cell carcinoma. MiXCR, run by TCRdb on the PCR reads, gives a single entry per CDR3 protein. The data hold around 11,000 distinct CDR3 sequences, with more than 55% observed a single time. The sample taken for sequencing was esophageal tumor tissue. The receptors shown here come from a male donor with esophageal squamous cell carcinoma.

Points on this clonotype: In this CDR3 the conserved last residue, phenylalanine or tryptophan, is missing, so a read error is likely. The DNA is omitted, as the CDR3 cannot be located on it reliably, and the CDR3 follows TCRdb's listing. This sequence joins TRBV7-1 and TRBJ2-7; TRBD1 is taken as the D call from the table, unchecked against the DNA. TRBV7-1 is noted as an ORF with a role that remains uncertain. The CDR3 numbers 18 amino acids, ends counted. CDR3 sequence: CASSPPTVQGSVKQYFGP.

This chain's CDR3 is CATSDPQGLERNEQFF. In DNA form, the CDR3 reads TGTGCCACCAGTGATCCGCAGGGACTAGAACGGAATGAGCAGTTCTTC. The chain is built from TRBV24-1 and TRBJ2-7; 8 nucleotides align to TRBD2. Near its end, the DNA agrees better with TRBJ2-1, so the J call may be wrong. Germline V gene data show CDR1 as KGHDR and CDR2 as SFDVKD. The CDR3 is made up of 16 amino acids.

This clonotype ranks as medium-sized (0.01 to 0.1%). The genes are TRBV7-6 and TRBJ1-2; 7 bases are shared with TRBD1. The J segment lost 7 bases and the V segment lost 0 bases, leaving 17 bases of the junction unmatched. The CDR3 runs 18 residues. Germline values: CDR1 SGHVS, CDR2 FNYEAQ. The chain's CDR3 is CASSLAPSQGPTQRGYTF. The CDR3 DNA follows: TGTGCCAGCAGCTTAGCCCCATCACAGGGGCCCACGCAGCGTGGCTACACCTTC.

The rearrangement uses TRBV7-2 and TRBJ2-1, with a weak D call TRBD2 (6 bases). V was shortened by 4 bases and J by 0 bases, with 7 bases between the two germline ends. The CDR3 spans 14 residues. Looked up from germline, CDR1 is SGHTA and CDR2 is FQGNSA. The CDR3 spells CASSSTSSYNEQFF. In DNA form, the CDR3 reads TGTGCCAGCAGCTCGACTAGCTCCTACAATGAGCAGTTCTTC.

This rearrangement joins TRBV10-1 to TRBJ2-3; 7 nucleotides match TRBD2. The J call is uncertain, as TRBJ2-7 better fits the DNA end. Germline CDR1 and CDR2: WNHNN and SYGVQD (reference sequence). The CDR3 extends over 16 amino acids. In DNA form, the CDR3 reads TGCGCCAGCAGCGCTTTAGCGGGTAGCTCCTACAATGAGCAGTACTTC. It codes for CASSALAGSSYNEQYF.

For the CDR3, the DNA is TGTGCCAGCAGCTCCGGTTTTTCCCAGTACTTC. Translation: CASSSGFSQYF. This chain joins TRBV11-2 and TRBJ2-3; D is unclear. The better agreement between TRBJ2-5 and the DNA end casts doubt on the J call. The CDR3 covers 11 residues. Germline CDR1 reads SGHAT; CDR2 reads FQNNGV.

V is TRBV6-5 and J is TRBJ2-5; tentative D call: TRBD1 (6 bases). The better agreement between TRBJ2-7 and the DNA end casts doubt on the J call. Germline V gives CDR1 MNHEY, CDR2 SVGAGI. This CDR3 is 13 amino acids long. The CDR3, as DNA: TGTGCCAGCAGCAGGGGAACCTCCTACGAGCAGTACTTC. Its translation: CASSRGTSYEQYF.

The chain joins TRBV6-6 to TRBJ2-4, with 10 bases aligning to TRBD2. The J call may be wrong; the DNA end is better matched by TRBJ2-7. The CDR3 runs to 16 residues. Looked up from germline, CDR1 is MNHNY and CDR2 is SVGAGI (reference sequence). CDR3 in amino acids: CASWGTSAKSSYEQYF. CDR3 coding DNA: TGTGCCAGCTGGGGGACTAGCGCCAAGTCATCCTACGAGCAGTACTTC.

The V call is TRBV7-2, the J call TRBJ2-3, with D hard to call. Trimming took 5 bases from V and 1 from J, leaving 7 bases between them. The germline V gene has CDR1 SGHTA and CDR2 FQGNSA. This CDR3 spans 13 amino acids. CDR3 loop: CASSPSRTDTQYF. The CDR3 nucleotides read TGTGCCAGCAGCCCTAGTCGCACAGATACGCAGTATTTT.

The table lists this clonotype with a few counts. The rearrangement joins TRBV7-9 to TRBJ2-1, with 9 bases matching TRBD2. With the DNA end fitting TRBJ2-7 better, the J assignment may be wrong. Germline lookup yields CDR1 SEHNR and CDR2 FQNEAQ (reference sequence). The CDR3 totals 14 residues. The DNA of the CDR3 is TGTGCCAGCAGTCCGGGACTAGCCGATCCCGAGCAGTACTTC. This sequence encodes CASSPGLADPEQYF.

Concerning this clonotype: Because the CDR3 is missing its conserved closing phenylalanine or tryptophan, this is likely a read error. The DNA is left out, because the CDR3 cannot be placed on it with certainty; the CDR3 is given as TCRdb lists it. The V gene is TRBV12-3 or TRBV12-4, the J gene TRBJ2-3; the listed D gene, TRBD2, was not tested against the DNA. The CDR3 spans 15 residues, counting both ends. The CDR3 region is CASSLSRVETQFFGP.

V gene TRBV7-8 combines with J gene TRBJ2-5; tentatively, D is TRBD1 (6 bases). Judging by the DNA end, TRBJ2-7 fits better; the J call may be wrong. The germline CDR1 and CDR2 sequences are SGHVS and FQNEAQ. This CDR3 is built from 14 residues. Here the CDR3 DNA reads TGTGCCAGCAGCTTAAGAACAGGGTGGGACGAGCAGTACTTC. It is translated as CASSLRTGWDEQYF.

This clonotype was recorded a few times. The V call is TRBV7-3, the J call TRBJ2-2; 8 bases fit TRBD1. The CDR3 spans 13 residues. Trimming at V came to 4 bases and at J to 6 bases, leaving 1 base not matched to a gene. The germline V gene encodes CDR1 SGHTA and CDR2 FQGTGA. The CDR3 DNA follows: TGTGCCAGCAGCTCGACAGGGGCCGGGGAGCTGTTTTTT. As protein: CASSSTGAGELFF.

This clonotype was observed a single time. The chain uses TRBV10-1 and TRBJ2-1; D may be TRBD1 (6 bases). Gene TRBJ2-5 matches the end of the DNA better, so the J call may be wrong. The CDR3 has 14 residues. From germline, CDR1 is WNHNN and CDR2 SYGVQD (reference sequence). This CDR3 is CASSAQQGGETQYF. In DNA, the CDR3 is TGCGCCAGCAGTGCACAACAGGGTGGAGAGACCCAGTACTTC.

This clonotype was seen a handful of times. This CDR3 reads CASSSGTGSSYEQYF. The CDR3 nucleotides are TGTGCCAGCAGCTCAGGGACAGGGAGCTCCTACGAGCAGTACTTC. The V gene is TRBV7-6, the J gene TRBJ2-7; 9 bases line up with TRBD1. The CDR3 sequence is 15 residues long. The ends lost 4 bases at V and 0 bases at J; junction bases unmatched: 4. Germline lookup yields CDR1 SGHVS and CDR2 FNYEAQ.

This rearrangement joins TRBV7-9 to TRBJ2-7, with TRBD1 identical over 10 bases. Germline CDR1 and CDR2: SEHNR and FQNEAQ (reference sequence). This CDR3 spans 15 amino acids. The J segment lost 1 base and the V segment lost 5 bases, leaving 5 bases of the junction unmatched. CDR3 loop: CASSLTGGKSYEQYF. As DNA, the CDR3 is TGTGCCAGCAGCCTGACAGGGGGCAAGTCCTACGAGCAGTACTTC.

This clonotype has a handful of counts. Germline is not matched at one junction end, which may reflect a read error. In DNA, the CDR3 is TGTGCCAGCAGCTTTAATCCAGAGATCAATCAGCCCCAGCATTTT. Amino acids: CASSFNPEINQPQHF. The genes are TRBV5-3 and TRBJ1-5; no clear D. TRBV5-3 is an open reading frame whose function is uncertain. The CDR3 has 15 residues.

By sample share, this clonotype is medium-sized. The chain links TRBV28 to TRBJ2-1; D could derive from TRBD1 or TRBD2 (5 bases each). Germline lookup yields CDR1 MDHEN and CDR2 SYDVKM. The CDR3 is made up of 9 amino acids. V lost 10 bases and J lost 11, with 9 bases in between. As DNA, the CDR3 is TGTGCCACCCCGGGACAGCAGTTCTTC. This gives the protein CATPGQQFF.

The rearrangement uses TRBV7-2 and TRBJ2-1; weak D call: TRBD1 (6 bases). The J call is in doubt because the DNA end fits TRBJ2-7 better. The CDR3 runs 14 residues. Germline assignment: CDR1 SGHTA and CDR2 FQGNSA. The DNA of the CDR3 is TGTGCCAGCAGCTCGGACAGCGACACCTACGAGCAGTACTTC. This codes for CASSSDSDTYEQYF.

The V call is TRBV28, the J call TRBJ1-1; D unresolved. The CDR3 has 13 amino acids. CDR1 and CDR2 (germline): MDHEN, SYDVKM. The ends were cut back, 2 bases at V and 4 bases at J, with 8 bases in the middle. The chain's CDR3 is CASSLPGGTEAFF. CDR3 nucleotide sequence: TGTGCCAGCAGTTTACCGGGTGGCACTGAAGCTTTCTTT.

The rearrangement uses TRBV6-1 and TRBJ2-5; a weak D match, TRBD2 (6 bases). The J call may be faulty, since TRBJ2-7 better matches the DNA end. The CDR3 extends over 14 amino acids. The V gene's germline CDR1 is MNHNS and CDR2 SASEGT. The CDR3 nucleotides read TGTGCCAGCAGTGAAGTGCGGACTATGAACGAGCAGTACTTC. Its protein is CASSEVRTMNEQYF.